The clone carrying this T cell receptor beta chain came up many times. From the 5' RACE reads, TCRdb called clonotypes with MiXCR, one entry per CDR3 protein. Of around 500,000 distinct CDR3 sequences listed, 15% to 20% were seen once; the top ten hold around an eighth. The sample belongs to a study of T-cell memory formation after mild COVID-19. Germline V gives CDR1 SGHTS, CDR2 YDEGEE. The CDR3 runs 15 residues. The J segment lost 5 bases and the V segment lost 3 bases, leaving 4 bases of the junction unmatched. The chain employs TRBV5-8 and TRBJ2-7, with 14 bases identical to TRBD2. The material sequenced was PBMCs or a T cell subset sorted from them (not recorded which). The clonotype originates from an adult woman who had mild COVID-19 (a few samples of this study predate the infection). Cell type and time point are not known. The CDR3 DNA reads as TGTGCCAGCAGCTACGGACTAGCGGGAGGAGACGAGCAGTACTTC. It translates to CASSYGLAGGDEQYF.